A single sample gave rise to the 20 T cell receptor beta chains below, sequenced in a study of identical twins. TCRdb recomputed calls from the 5' RACE reads with MiXCR, one row per CDR3 protein. The table has 500,000 to 550,000 distinct CDR3 sequences, around 20% seen once; the top ten hold roughly 0.9%. These sequences were also reported in another study, on T cells expressing NK-cell markers.

Sequencing input: CD4+ T cells sorted from blood. These receptors all stem from a woman in her late teens or twenties in good health.

V usage is TRBV20-1 and J usage is TRBJ2-7; 10 bases map to TRBD2. The trim removed 3 bases at V and 0 bases at J, leaving 2 bases unmatched. This CDR3 region has 14 residues. The germline CDR1 and CDR2 sequences are DFQATT and SNEGSKA (reference sequence). The chain's CDR3 is CSASSGGNSYEQYF. In DNA form, the CDR3 reads TGCAGTGCTAGTAGCGGGGGGAACTCCTACGAGCAGTACTTC.

This clonotype was seen only a few times. The chain couples TRBV20-1 to TRBJ2-7, with 7 nucleotides matching TRBD2. This CDR3 region has 14 residues. Germline-derived CDR1 and CDR2 are DFQATT and SNEGSKA (reference sequence). Losses at the gene ends were 2 bases for V and 4 bases for J; bases not matched to a gene: 8. DNA of the CDR3: TGCAGTGCTAGAATCGCGGGAGAAGGATACGAGCAGTACTTC. It encodes CSARIAGEGYEQYF.

The chain carries TRBV20-1 and TRBJ2-5, with 7 bases identical to TRBD2. CDR1 is DFQATT, CDR2 SNEGSKA, per germline (reference sequence). V dropped 5 bases and J dropped 4; count of bases not matched to a gene: 7. The CDR3 sequence is 13 residues long. Here the CDR3 DNA reads TGCAGTGCTCGGGGGGACCTGGTAGAGACCCAGTACTTC. Translating gives CSARGDLVETQYF.

This clonotype was seen a few times. The chain has TRBV20-1 and TRBJ1-1, with 7 bases fitting TRBD1. The CDR3 loop spans 13 amino acids. With 6 bases clipped from V and 3 bases from J, the junction kept 7 bases outside the gene matches. Germline V gene data show CDR1 as DFQATT and CDR2 as SNEGSKA (reference sequence). The CDR3 region is CSATGTAYTEAFF. The CDR3, as DNA: TGCAGTGCCACCGGGACAGCCTACACTGAAGCTTTCTTT.

V gene TRBV20-1 combines with J gene TRBJ2-7; the match to TRBD1 covers 8 bases. J lost 6 bases, V lost 3 bases, and 4 bases had no gene match. Germline V gene lookup returns CDR1 DFQATT and CDR2 SNEGSKA (reference sequence). This CDR3 spans 12 amino acids. The CDR3 protein is CSARGDRSEQYF. Written as DNA, the CDR3 is TGCAGTGCTAGGGGGGACAGGAGCGAGCAGTACTTC.

This rearrangement joins TRBV20-1 to TRBJ1-1, with D uncertain. The CDR3 totals 14 residues. Germline-derived CDR1 and CDR2 are DFQATT and SNEGSKA (reference sequence). Trimming removed 2 bases from V and 1 base from J, with 11 bases in between. The CDR3 DNA reads as TGCAGTGCTAGATTAAGGGCAGGGAACACTGAAGCTTTCTTT. Protein: CSARLRAGNTEAFF.

Only a few counts were recorded for this clonotype. The CDR3: CASSGTANIQYF. In DNA, the CDR3 is TGCGCCAGTAGCGGAACGGCAAACATTCAGTACTTC. This rearrangement joins TRBV10-1 to TRBJ2-4; perhaps TRBD2 as D (6 bases). This CDR3 has 12 residues. Germline CDR1 WNHNN, CDR2 SYGVQD (reference sequence). V lost 9 bases to trimming and J lost 6 bases, with 12 bases between them.

J is TRBJ2-1 and V is TRBV15; D is unclear. Germline V gene sequence: CDR1 LNHNV, CDR2 YYDKDF (reference sequence). The CDR3 length is 12 residues. Trimming left V 5 bases short and J 10 bases short, with 12 bases between. The CDR3, as DNA: TGTGCCACCAGCGGCCAAGGTTACGAGCAGTTCTTC. Protein product: CATSGQGYEQFF. Variable domain in full (rest from reference TRBV15 and TRBJ2-1): DAMVIQNPRYQVTQFGKPVTLSCSQTLNHNVMYWYQQKSSQAPKLLFHYYDKDFNNEADTPDNFQSRRPNTSFCFLDIRSPGLGDTAMYLCATSGQGYEQFFGPGTRLTVL.

This clonotype showed up just a few times. The rearrangement links TRBV6-1 to TRBJ1-6, with 7 bases matching TRBD1. Per the germline V gene, CDR1 is MNHNS and CDR2 is SASEGT. The ends lost 2 bases at V and 6 bases at J; junction bases unmatched: 4. CDR3 size: 15 residues. The CDR3 loop is CASSERDSRNSPLHF. The CDR3 DNA sequence: TGTGCCAGCAGTGAACGGGACAGCCGTAATTCACCCCTCCACTTT.

The table lists this clonotype with many counts. The chain combines TRBV5-1 with TRBJ2-7; perhaps D is TRBD1 or TRBD2 (5 bases each). CDR3 length equals 13 residues. The germline V gene has CDR1 SGHRS and CDR2 YFSETQ. V lost 1 base, J lost 3 bases, and 8 bases lay in between. The CDR3 sequence: CASSLQGDYEQYF. The CDR3 DNA is TGCGCCAGCAGCTTGCAGGGAGACTACGAGCAGTACTTC.

The chain links TRBV15 to TRBJ2-1; 7 nucleotides agree with TRBD2. The germline CDR1 and CDR2 sequences are LNHNV and YYDKDF (reference sequence). There are 17 residues in the CDR3. The V and J ends lost 2 bases and 0 bases, in that order; junction bases with no gene match: 7. CDR3: CATSRIGRERSYNEQFF. CDR3 nucleotides: TGTGCCACCAGCAGAATAGGGCGGGAGCGCTCCTACAATGAGCAGTTCTTC.

There are a few counts of this clonotype. The V and J genes are TRBV5-1 and TRBJ1-1; unclear D gene. Germline values: CDR1 SGHRS, CDR2 YFSETQ. CDR3 size: 15 residues. The V and J ends lost 0 bases and 0 bases respectively, with 9 bases between them. CDR3 amino acids: CASSLEVRLNTEAFF. The DNA of the CDR3 is TGCGCCAGCAGCTTGGAGGTCAGACTGAACACTGAAGCTTTCTTT.

The chain joins TRBV12-5 to TRBJ2-7; D is tentatively TRBD1 or TRBD2 (5 bases each). V lost 1 base to trimming and J lost 0 bases, with 13 bases between them. Germline CDR1 is LGHNT and CDR2 is FRNRAP. This CDR3 is 16 amino acids long. The DNA for the CDR3 is TGTGCTAGTGGTTTGGCCCCCGGGACGGTCTCCTACGAGCAGTACTTC. This codes for CASGLAPGTVSYEQYF.

This clonotype was counted a few times. The chain recombines TRBV5-5 with TRBJ2-2, with 7 nucleotides matching TRBD1. V gave up 3 bases and J gave up 6 bases; unmatched junction bases: 8. This CDR3 spans 15 amino acids. CDR1 and CDR2 from the germline V gene are SGHKS and YYEKEE (reference sequence). CDR3: CASSWDSVLAGELFF. The CDR3 DNA reads as TGTGCCAGCAGCTGGGACAGCGTCTTGGCCGGGGAGCTGTTTTTT.

The chain uses TRBV10-3 and TRBJ1-5; D gene uncertain. The CDR3 is 13 residues long. Trimming shortened V by 6 bases and J by 2 bases, and 8 bases separated the two germline ends. Germline CDR1 and CDR2: ENHRY and SYGVKD. The CDR3 region is CAIREPGNQPQHF. CDR3 in DNA: TGTGCCATCAGGGAACCGGGCAATCAGCCCCAGCATTTT.

This clonotype was found a few times. The chain carries TRBV4-3 and TRBJ2-5; D not resolved. CDR3 length equals 15 residues. Germline V gene sequence: CDR1 LGHNA, CDR2 YSLEER. The V gene lost 0 bases and the J gene lost 1 base, with 9 bases spanning the gap. DNA for the CDR3: TGCGCCAGCAGCCAAGATAGGAACAGCCAAGAGACCCAGTACTTC. Its translation: CASSQDRNSQETQYF.

This clonotype was counted many times. The CDR3: CASRDRAYYGYTF. The CDR3 DNA reads as TGTGCCAGCAGGGACAGGGCTTACTATGGCTACACCTTC. The chain recombines TRBV12-3 or TRBV12-4 with TRBJ1-2; 8 nucleotides align to TRBD1. With V trimmed by 6 bases and J by 3 bases, 3 bases remained unmatched. This CDR3 region has 13 residues.

This clonotype was picked up a small number of times. The chain uses TRBV27 and TRBJ2-7; TRBD2 matches 13 bases. Germline V gene lookup returns CDR1 MNHEY and CDR2 SMNVEV (reference sequence). Trimming cost V 6 bases and J 4 bases; bases outside gene matches: 3. There are 14 residues in the CDR3. CDR3 sequence: CASRLAGGVYEQYF. CDR3 nucleotides: TGTGCCAGCAGACTAGCGGGAGGGGTTTACGAGCAGTACTTC.

This chain links TRBV3-1 with TRBJ1-2; D is unclear. V lost 8 bases, J lost 4 bases, and 14 bases lay in between. There are 13 residues in the CDR3. The germline gives CDR1 LGHDT, CDR2 YNNKEL (reference sequence). The CDR3 coding sequence is TGTGCCAGCGGTTCCCCGGTTGGCTATGGCTACACCTTC. Translated, it gives CASGSPVGYGYTF.

In its sample, this clonotype was seen a few times. This chain uses TRBV2 with TRBJ2-1; D is unclear. CDR1 is SNHLY, CDR2 FYNNEI, per germline. Between the trimmed V and J ends, which lost 8 bases and 9 bases, there was a span of 23 bases. This CDR3 spans 15 amino acids. The CDR3 here is CASLRGPREFGEQFF. As DNA, the CDR3 is TGTGCCAGCTTGCGCGGACCCCGTGAGTTTGGTGAGCAGTTCTTC.